These 25 T cell receptor beta chains were sequenced from one sample in a study of human T cells and chemical hapten exposure. Sequencing started from total RNA isolated from unfractionated whole blood. TCRdb fed the 5' RACE reads into MiXCR, producing one record per CDR3 protein. The profile shows more than 140,000 distinct CDR3 sequences, 4.1% of them singletons. These receptors were taken from a female donor in good health.

This sequence joins TRBV12-3 or TRBV12-4 and TRBJ1-2, with 12 bases matching TRBD1. J gave up 6 bases and V 4 bases, and 6 bases lay outside the gene matches. This CDR3 is 15 amino acids long. The CDR3 spells CASSSGTGGADGYTF. The CDR3 DNA reads as TGTGCCAGCAGTTCCGGGACAGGGGGCGCGGATGGCTACACCTTC.

This clonotype is a singleton in its sample. A much larger clone is a single base away; this may be a read error. This chain connects TRBV5-4 to TRBJ1-2; TRBD1 agrees at 9 bases. CDR3 length equals 17 residues. Per germline, CDR1 SGHNT and CDR2 YYREEE (reference sequence). CDR3 sequence: CASSLSYGGQGGYGDTF. The CDR3 DNA follows: TGTGCCAGCAGCTTGAGTTATGGGGGACAGGGAGGATATGGCGACACCTTC.

This clonotype was counted ten times or more. The chain is built from TRBV29-1 and TRBJ1-1; possibly TRBD1 for D (6 bases). Per the germline V gene, CDR1 is SQVTM and CDR2 is ANQGSEA. The CDR3 extends over 13 amino acids. V was clipped by 4 bases and J by 6 bases, with 15 bases between them. CDR3 loop: CSVVPGGWSEAFF. CDR3 nucleotide sequence: TGCAGCGTTGTCCCCGGGGGCTGGTCTGAAGCTTTCTTT.

This clonotype turned up a few times. The V gene is TRBV2, the J gene TRBJ1-1, with a tentative D call TRBD1 (5 bases). Germline V CDR1 and CDR2: SNHLY, FYNNEI. Trimming cost V 8 bases and J 5 bases, with 15 bases left between them. This CDR3 spans 13 amino acids. The CDR3 loop reads CASHSRVDTEAFF. DNA for the CDR3: TGTGCCAGCCACAGCAGGGTCGATACTGAAGCTTTCTTT.

This clonotype was found many times. V and J are TRBV7-9 and TRBJ1-2; TRBD1 matches 8 bases. The V and J ends lost 4 bases and 3 bases, in that order; junction bases with no gene match: 4. The CDR3 consists of 14 residues. Germline CDR1 and CDR2: SEHNR and FQNEAQ (reference sequence). The CDR3: CASSSQGGYYGYTF. The CDR3 DNA sequence: TGTGCCAGCAGCTCACAGGGGGGTTACTATGGCTACACCTTC. The complete variable domain, with remaining parts taken from reference TRBV7-9 and TRBJ1-2, reads DTGVSQNPRHKITKRGQNVTFRCDPISEHNRLYWYRQTLGQGPEFLTYFQNEAQLEKSRLLSDRFSAERPKGSFSTLEIQRTEQGDSAMYLCASSSQGGYYGYTFGSGTRLTVV.

This clonotype came up many times. This sequence joins TRBV2 and TRBJ2-7; 7 bases map to TRBD1. The length of the CDR3 is 15 residues. Germline-derived CDR1 and CDR2 are SNHLY and FYNNEI. Losses at the gene ends were 3 bases for V and 6 bases for J; bases not matched to a gene: 11. The CDR3 nucleotides read TGTGCCAGCAGTGATCTAGGACAGGTCACGGGCGAGCAGTACTTC. It yields the protein CASSDLGQVTGEQYF. The full variable domain, with the rest looked up from reference TRBV2 and TRBJ2-7, is EPEVTQTPSHQVTQMGQEVILRCVPISNHLYFYWYRQILGQKVEFLVSFYNNEISEKSEIFDDQFSVERPDGSNFTLKIRSTKLEDSAMYFCASSDLGQVTGEQYFGPGTRLTVT.

This clonotype occurred many times. J is TRBJ2-5 and V is TRBV20-1, with a weak D call TRBD2 (5 bases). Germline CDR1 and CDR2: DFQATT and SNEGSKA (reference sequence). V was trimmed by 3 bases and J by 3 bases, leaving 5 bases between them. The CDR3 runs to 11 residues. CDR3 in amino acids: CSASGEETQYF. DNA for the CDR3: TGCAGTGCTAGCGGGGAAGAGACCCAGTACTTC.

This clonotype was counted ten times or more. CDR3 in DNA: TGTGCCAGCAGCTTCGACAGACACTACGAGCAGTACTTC. Residues: CASSFDRHYEQYF. This chain links TRBV7-9 with TRBJ2-7, with TRBD1 as a possible D gene (5 bases). CDR1 SEHNR and CDR2 FQNEAQ come from the germline V gene (reference sequence). CDR3 length: 13 residues. V was cut by 3 bases and J by 3 bases, with 9 bases left in between.

Ten or more counts support this clonotype. The chain combines TRBV7-3 with TRBJ2-5, with TRBD1 matching over 9 bases. J gave up 2 bases and V 3 bases, and 7 bases lay outside the gene matches. CDR1 is SGHTA, CDR2 FQGTGA, per germline. This CDR3 is built from 16 residues. CDR3 sequence reads: CASSLGQGKAQETQYF. The CDR3 nucleotides read TGTGCCAGCAGCTTGGGACAGGGAAAGGCTCAAGAGACCCAGTACTTC.

This clonotype was observed at least ten times. V usage is TRBV10-3 and J usage is TRBJ2-2, with 11 bases aligning to TRBD2. The CDR3 is 17 residues long. Germline assignment: CDR1 ENHRY and CDR2 SYGVKD. Germline trimming cut 6 bases from V and 1 base from J; bases unmatched to any gene: 7. CDR3 nucleotides: TGTGCCATCAGGATACCTAGCGGGGGGATGAACACCGGGGAGCTGTTTTTT. It is translated as CAIRIPSGGMNTGELFF.

The CDR3 bases are TGTGCCAGCAGAATGCTAGGGACAGCTGGAAACACCATATATTTT. Protein: CASRMLGTAGNTIYF. The rearrangement joins TRBV27 to TRBJ1-3, with 7 bases aligning to TRBD1. Germline CDR1 MNHEY, CDR2 SMNVEV (reference sequence). The CDR3 has 15 amino acids. V lost 6 bases and J lost 2; bases outside the gene matches: 7.

In this sample, this clonotype turned up a few times. The gene calls are TRBV28 and TRBJ2-3; TRBD1 or TRBD2 may be the D gene (6 bases each). CDR3 length equals 14 residues. Germline-derived CDR1 and CDR2 are MDHEN and SYDVKM. Trimming cost V 8 bases and J 0 bases, with 12 bases left between them. The CDR3 DNA is TGTGCCAGCGGGGGGCCCCCTAGCACAGATACGCAGTATTTT. Residues: CASGGPPSTDTQYF.

This clonotype appeared many times. The chain uses TRBV12-3 or TRBV12-4 and TRBJ1-5; the D gene is possibly TRBD1 (6 bases). V lost 2 bases, J lost 4 bases, and 18 bases lay in between. This CDR3 is 17 amino acids long. CDR3 nucleotides: TGTGCCAGCAGTTTATTCCGGCCGGGGGCGCGGAATCAGCCCCAGCATTTT. Protein: CASSLFRPGARNQPQHF.

This clonotype was seen at least ten times. The CDR3 sequence: CSAGGGATDTQYF. The CDR3 DNA reads as TGCAGTGCAGGGGGGGGTGCCACAGATACGCAGTATTTT. The rearrangement links TRBV20-1 to TRBJ2-3, with D perhaps TRBD2 (7 bases). CDR3 length equals 13 residues. CDR1 and CDR2 from the germline V gene are DFQATT and SNEGSKA (reference sequence). Trimming shortened V by 6 bases and J by 2 bases, and 12 bases separated the two germline ends.

The chain joins TRBV7-9 to TRBJ2-4; no reliable D call. The CDR3 sequence is 13 residues long. V was cut by 1 base and J by 9 bases, with 10 bases left in between. Germline V gene sequence: CDR1 SEHNR, CDR2 FQNEAQ (reference sequence). CDR3 protein: CASSLDPSGIQYF. Written as DNA, the CDR3 is TGTGCCAGCAGCTTAGACCCCTCAGGCATTCAGTACTTC.

This clonotype was recorded many times. V is TRBV27 and J is TRBJ2-7; tentative D call: TRBD1 (6 bases). The CDR3 is 14 amino acids. Germline V gene data show CDR1 as MNHEY and CDR2 as SMNVEV (reference sequence). Trimming left V 4 bases short and J 0 bases short, with 10 bases between. DNA of the CDR3: TGTGCCAGCAGTTATGGACAGAGCTCCTACGAGCAGTACTTC. Protein sequence: CASSYGQSSYEQYF.

This clonotype was observed a single time. A read error may produce the germline difference seen at one junction end. This sequence joins TRBV2 and TRBJ2-1; 7 bases line up with TRBD1. CDR1 is SNHLY and CDR2 is FYNNEI in the germline V gene. This CDR3 comprises 15 residues. Here the CDR3 reads CASSSPTGRPNEQFF. The CDR3 DNA reads TGCGCCAGCAGTTCTCCGACAGGGCGTCCCAATGAGCAGTTCTTC. The full variable domain, its missing parts supplied by reference TRBV2 and TRBJ2-1, is EPEVTQTPSHQVTQMGQEVILRCVPISNHLYFYWYRQILGQKVEFLVSFYNNEISEKSEIFDDQFSVERPDGSNFTLKIRSTKLEDSAMYFCASSSPTGRPNEQFFGPGTRLTVL.

This clonotype has ten or more counts. The chain joins TRBV12-3 or TRBV12-4 to TRBJ1-5, with D tentatively TRBD1 (5 bases). Trimming stripped 6 bases from V and 4 bases from J, with 16 bases between. The CDR3 runs 15 residues. The CDR3 reads CASRSWGDRNQPQHF. CDR3 coding DNA: TGTGCCAGCAGGTCTTGGGGGGATCGTAATCAGCCCCAGCATTTT.

This clonotype was seen many times. The chain is built from TRBV29-1 and TRBJ2-7; maybe TRBD1 (5 bases). There are 14 residues in the CDR3. The V gene lost 2 bases and the J gene lost 0 bases, with 11 bases spanning the gap. Germline values: CDR1 SQVTM, CDR2 ANQGSEA. The CDR3: CSVELFDSSYEQYF. The CDR3 DNA is TGCAGCGTTGAATTATTTGACAGCTCCTACGAGCAGTACTTC.

This clonotype was seen repeatedly, ten times or more. The chain combines TRBV6-2 or TRBV6-3 with TRBJ2-7; no clear D gene. The germline CDR1 and CDR2 sequences are MNHEY and SVGEGT. V was clipped by 0 bases and J by 5 bases, with 8 bases between them. This CDR3 region has 13 residues. The CDR3, as DNA: TGTGCCAGCAGTTACTCGGTCGCCGACGAGCAGTACTTC. Amino acid sequence: CASSYSVADEQYF.

The sample holds a few counts of this clonotype. The chain uses TRBV18 and TRBJ2-7; no clear D. Germline-derived CDR1 and CDR2 are KGHSH and LQKENI. The CDR3 extends over 13 amino acids. The germline V and J ends were trimmed by 6 bases and 2 bases, with 11 bases remaining between them. The CDR3 reads CASSRTGTYEQYF. CDR3 DNA: TGTGCCAGCTCGCGGACCGGTACCTACGAGCAGTACTTC.

With regard to this clonotype: A read error may explain this, as a much larger clone is one base away. The chain combines TRBV4-2 with TRBJ1-2, with D hard to call. The CDR3 totals 16 residues. Germline lookup yields CDR1 LGHNA and CDR2 YNFKEQ. CDR3 in DNA: TGTGCCAGCAGCCAAGAGAGCGGGAGAACTAACGATGGCTACACCTTC. It translates to CASSQESGRTNDGYTF.

J is TRBJ1-5 and V is TRBV19; the D gene is possibly TRBD1 (6 bases). Germline V gene lookup returns CDR1 LNHDA and CDR2 SQIVND (reference sequence). The CDR3 loop spans 14 amino acids. The V end was cut by 4 bases, the J end by 4 bases, with 11 bases between. CDR3 sequence reads: CASSTSRGNQPQHF. CDR3 nucleotides: TGTGCCAGTAGTACAAGCAGGGGTAATCAGCCCCAGCATTTT. The whole variable domain, remainder taken from reference TRBV19 and TRBJ1-5, is DGGITQSPKYLFRKEGQNVTLSCEQNLNHDAMYWYRQDPGQGLRLIYYSQIVNDFQKGDIAEGYSVSREKKESFPLTVTSAQKNPTAFYLCASSTSRGNQPQHFGDGTRLSIL.

The table lists this clonotype with many counts. The chain couples TRBV6-1 to TRBJ2-7; TRBD1 matches at 7 bases. Germline V gene sequence: CDR1 MNHNS, CDR2 SASEGT. The CDR3 covers 13 residues. Losses at the gene ends were 9 bases for V and 6 bases for J; bases not matched to a gene: 11. In nucleotides, the CDR3 is TGTGCCAGTAGGGACAGTGGGTTAGGCGAGCAGTACTTC. Residues: CASRDSGLGEQYF.

This clonotype was counted ten times or more. The rearrangement links TRBV29-1 to TRBJ2-1, with 9 positions matching TRBD1. The CDR3 is 15 residues long. V was pared by 8 bases and J by 8 bases, with 16 bases of the junction left unmatched. Per the germline V gene, CDR1 is SQVTM and CDR2 is ANQGSEA. The CDR3 region has the DNA TGCAGCTCAGCTACAGGGGGCACTCCCTCCGATGAGCAGTTCTTC. This codes for CSSATGGTPSDEQFF.